This T cell receptor beta chain was captured by sequencing in a study of cytomegalovirus exposure and HLA in healthy donors. In the PCR, 60 Vbeta and 13 Jbeta primers were used. This table comes from immunoSEQ multiplex PCR, and its TCRdb copy is limited to in-frame clones, with some not included. The sample records 140,000 to 150,000 clones, 65% to 80% being singletons. The receptor was isolated from a male donor in good health and CMV-seronegative. The sequenced sample was PBMCs.

The CDR3 DNA sequence: TGTGCCAGCAGCCGGACTACCGCGAACACCGGGGAGCTGTTTTTT. Its protein is CASSRTTANTGELFF. The chain uses TRBV5-4 and TRBJ2-2, with D possibly TRBD2 on 6 matching bases. Germline CDR1 is SGHNT and CDR2 is YYREEE (reference sequence). V was pared by 4 bases and J by 0 bases, with 10 bases between. The CDR3 length is 15 residues.